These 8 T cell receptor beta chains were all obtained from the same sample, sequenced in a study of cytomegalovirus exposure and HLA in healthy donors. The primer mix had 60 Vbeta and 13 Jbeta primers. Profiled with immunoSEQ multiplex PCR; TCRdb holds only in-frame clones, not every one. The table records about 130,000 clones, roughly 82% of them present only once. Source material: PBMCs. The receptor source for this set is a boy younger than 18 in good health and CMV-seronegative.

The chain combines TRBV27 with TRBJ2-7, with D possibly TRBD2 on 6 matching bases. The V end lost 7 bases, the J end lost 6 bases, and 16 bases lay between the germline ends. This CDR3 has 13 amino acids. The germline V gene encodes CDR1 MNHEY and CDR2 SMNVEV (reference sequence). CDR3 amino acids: CASKRAQVGEQYF. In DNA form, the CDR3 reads TGTGCCAGCAAGCGGGCCCAGGTAGGCGAGCAGTACTTC.

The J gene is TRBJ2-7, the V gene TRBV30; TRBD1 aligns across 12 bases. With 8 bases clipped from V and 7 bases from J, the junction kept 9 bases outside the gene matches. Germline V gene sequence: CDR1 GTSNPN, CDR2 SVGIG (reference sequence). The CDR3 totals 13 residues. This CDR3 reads CAQAGDRGREQYF. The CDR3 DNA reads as TGTGCCCAGGCGGGGGACAGGGGGCGTGAGCAGTACTTC.

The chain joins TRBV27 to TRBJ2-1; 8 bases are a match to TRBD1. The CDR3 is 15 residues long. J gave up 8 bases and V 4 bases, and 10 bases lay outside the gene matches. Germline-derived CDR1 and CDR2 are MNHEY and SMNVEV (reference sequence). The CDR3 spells CASSSTGTGIDEQFF. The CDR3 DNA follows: TGTGCCAGCAGTTCCACCGGGACAGGAATCGATGAGCAGTTCTTC.

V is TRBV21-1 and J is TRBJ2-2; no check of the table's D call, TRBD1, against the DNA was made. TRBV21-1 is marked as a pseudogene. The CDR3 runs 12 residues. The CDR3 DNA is TGTGCCAGCAGCAAAGAGGGGCGGGAGCTGTTTTTT. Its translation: CASSKEGRELFF.

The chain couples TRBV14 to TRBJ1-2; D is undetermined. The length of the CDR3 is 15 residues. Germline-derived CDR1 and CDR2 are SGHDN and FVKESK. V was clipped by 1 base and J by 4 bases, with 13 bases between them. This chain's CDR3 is CASSQGTSRSYGYTF. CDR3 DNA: TGTGCCAGCAGCCAAGGAACCTCGAGGAGCTATGGCTACACCTTC. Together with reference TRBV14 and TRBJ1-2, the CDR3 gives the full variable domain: EAGVTQFPSHSVIEKGQTVTLRCDPISGHDNLYWYRRVMGKEIKFLLHFVKESKQDESGMPNNRFLAERTGGTYSTLKVQPAELEDSGVYFCASSQGTSRSYGYTFGSGTRLTVV.

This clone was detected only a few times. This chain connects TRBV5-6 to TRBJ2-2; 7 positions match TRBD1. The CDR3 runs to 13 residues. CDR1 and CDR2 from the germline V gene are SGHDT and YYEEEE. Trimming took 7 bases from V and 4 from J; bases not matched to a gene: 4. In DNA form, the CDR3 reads TGTGCCAGCTCAGGGGGACCCACCGGGGAGCTGTTTTTT. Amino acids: CASSGGPTGELFF.

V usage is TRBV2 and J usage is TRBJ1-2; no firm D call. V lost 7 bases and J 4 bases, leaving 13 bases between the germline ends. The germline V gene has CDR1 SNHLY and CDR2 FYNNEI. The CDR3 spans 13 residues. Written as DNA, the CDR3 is TGTGCCAGCAAAGAGGATTCGGCCTATGGCTACACCTTC. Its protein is CASKEDSAYGYTF.

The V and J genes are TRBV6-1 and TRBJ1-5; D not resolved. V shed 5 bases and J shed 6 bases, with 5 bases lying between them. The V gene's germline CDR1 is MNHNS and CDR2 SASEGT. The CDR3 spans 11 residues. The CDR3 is CASSNTQPQHF. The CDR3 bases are TGTGCCAGCAGTAACACTCAGCCCCAGCATTTT.